Below, 8 T cell receptor beta chains from the same sample are listed, as sequenced in a study of blood T cell repertoires in COVID-19. The assay was immunoSEQ multiplex PCR, and TCRdb's table has in-frame clones only and misses some. The table has approximately 250,000 clones, approximately 80% seen once. Material: peripheral blood. The receptor source for this set is a middle-aged man who had recovered from COVID-19.

The V and J genes are TRBV6-5 and TRBJ1-1; D unclear. CDR1 is MNHEY, CDR2 SVGAGI, per germline. The CDR3 loop spans 15 amino acids. Trimming pared 0 bases from V and 2 bases from J, leaving 10 bases between. The CDR3, as DNA: TGTGCCAGCAGTTACTCGGGGAGCGTTAACACTGAAGCTTTCTTT. Protein product: CASSYSGSVNTEAFF.

J is TRBJ2-5 and V is TRBV6-6; D unresolved. The CDR3 has 14 residues. V dropped 6 bases and J dropped 1 base, with 12 bases sitting between them. Germline CDR1 is MNHNY and CDR2 is SVGAGI (reference sequence). CDR3 loop: CASSKRASQETQYF. CDR3 DNA: TGTGCCAGCAGCAAGAGAGCTTCCCAAGAGACCCAGTACTTC.

The chain joins TRBV7-2 to TRBJ2-3, with TRBD1 matching 7 bases. The CDR3 runs to 14 residues. The junction had 4 bases not matched to a gene; V was cut back by 5 bases and J by 2 bases. From germline, CDR1 is SGHTA and CDR2 FQGNSA. CDR3 DNA sequence: TGTGCCAGCAGCCTGGGACAGATCACAGATACGCAGTATTTT. Its protein is CASSLGQITDTQYF.

This clone has a single count. The gene calls are TRBV3-1 (or the pseudogene TRBV3-2) and TRBJ2-7; the match to TRBD2 covers 9 bases. CDR1 and CDR2 (germline): LGHDT, YNNKEL (reference sequence). The V segment lost 0 bases and the J segment 4 bases; nucleotides outside the gene matches: 7. There are 16 residues in the CDR3. The CDR3 loop is CASSQDEGLALYEQYF. CDR3 nucleotide sequence: TGTGCCAGCAGCCAAGACGAGGGACTAGCTTTGTACGAGCAGTACTTC.

The chain links TRBV11-2 to TRBJ1-1; a possible D gene is TRBD1 (5 bases). CDR3 length equals 15 residues. V dropped 1 base and J dropped 5 bases, with 14 bases sitting between them. The germline V gene has CDR1 SGHAT and CDR2 FQNNGV. The CDR3 DNA is TGTGCCAGCAGCTTAGCGGGTGGGGGGTGGACTGAAGCTTTCTTT. It codes for CASSLAGGGWTEAFF.

The rearrangement joins TRBV5-1 to TRBJ1-2; 7 bases match TRBD1. Germline V gene data show CDR1 as SGHRS and CDR2 as YFSETQ. This CDR3 is built from 12 residues. V gave up 7 bases and J gave up 1 base; unmatched junction bases: 1. DNA of the CDR3: TGCGCCAGCGGGACAGTTAACTATGGCTACACCTTC. Protein sequence: CASGTVNYGYTF.

This clone appeared once. The chain links TRBV4-3 to TRBJ2-7, with D maybe TRBD1 (5 bases). From germline, CDR1 is LGHNA and CDR2 YSLEER. The V end lost 0 bases, the J end lost 8 bases, and 11 bases lay between the germline ends. This CDR3 spans 13 amino acids. This CDR3 is CASSQDRQGKQYF. CDR3 nucleotide sequence: TGCGCCAGCAGCCAAGACAGGCAGGGCAAGCAGTACTTC.

The V and J genes are TRBV19 and TRBJ1-1; D ambiguous. The CDR3 sequence is 14 residues long. Germline lookup yields CDR1 LNHDA and CDR2 SQIVND (reference sequence). The V end lost 3 bases, the J end lost 5 bases, and 13 bases lay between the germline ends. CDR3 amino acids: CASSIRRVATEAFF. The CDR3 DNA reads TGTGCCAGTAGTATTAGGAGGGTGGCGACTGAAGCTTTCTTT. Based on the CDR3 plus reference TRBV19 and TRBJ1-1, the full variable domain is DGGITQSPKYLFRKEGQNVTLSCEQNLNHDAMYWYRQDPGQGLRLIYYSQIVNDFQKGDIAEGYSVSREKKESFPLTVTSAQKNPTAFYLCASSIRRVATEAFFGQGTRLTVV.